Listed below are T cell receptor beta chains from one sample, sequenced in a study of T cell repertoires in cytomegalovirus infection. TCRdb fed the reads into MiXCR, producing one record per CDR3 protein. This table holds hundreds of thousands of distinct CDR3 sequences, approximately 18% found once. Sequencing was carried out using PBMCs. These receptors were obtained from a human donor in good health (CMV status not recorded). Some clones in this sample may be carry-over from other donors' samples. The CDR3 runs from the conserved cysteine through the conserved F or W. D genes are given only for firm matches. Only part of the rows carry a size: once, few, many, or a class if the clone is expanded.

J: TRBJ2-7; D: TRBD1; V: TRBV27; size: NA; DNA: TGTGCCAGCAGTCCCACCCCGGGACAGGGGCGCCACGAGCAGTACTTC; CDR3: CASSPTPGQGRHEQYF
J: TRBJ1-5; D: NA; V: TRBV15; size: NA; DNA: TGTGCCACCAGCACTCAGTCAAACTTCACCTATAGCAATCAGCCCCAGCATTTT; CDR3: CATSTQSNFTYSNQPQHF
J: TRBJ2-5; D: NA; V: TRBV7-6; size: many; DNA: TGTGCCAGCAGCTTCGGGGTATCGGAGACCCAGTACTTC; CDR3: CASSFGVSETQYF
J: TRBJ2-2; D: TRBD1; V: TRBV27; size: few; DNA: TGTGCCAGCAGCCGCGGGACAGGGAACACCGGGGAGCTGTTTTTT; CDR3: CASSRGTGNTGELFF
J: TRBJ2-1; D: NA; V: TRBV10-3; size: NA; DNA: TGTGCCATCAGTGCCTTAGGGAAGCTTTCGGGCAATGAGCAGTTCTTC; CDR3: CAISALGKLSGNEQFF
J: TRBJ2-5; D: NA; V: TRBV12-3/TRBV12-4; size: many; DNA: TGTGCCAGCAGTTTAGGGCAACAGCGTCCCGGCGGGACCCAGTACTTC; CDR3: CASSLGQQRPGGTQYF
J: TRBJ2-5; D: TRBD1; V: TRBV2; size: few; DNA: TGTGCCAGCAACCTACAGGGGGCTGAGGAGACCCAGTACTTC; CDR3: CASNLQGAEETQYF
J: TRBJ2-1; D: NA; V: TRBV19; size: NA; DNA: TGTGCCAGTAGTATAGTGTCCACTAGGGTTGAGCAGTTCTTC; CDR3: CASSIVSTRVEQFF
J: TRBJ1-3; D: NA; V: TRBV29-1; size: few; DNA: TGCAGCGTTGAAGATCCCTACTCTGGAAACACCATATATTTT; CDR3: CSVEDPYSGNTIYF
J: TRBJ2-1; D: NA; V: TRBV7-2; size: many; DNA: TGTGCCAGCAGCTTAGTCGGTAATGAGCAGTTCTTC; CDR3: CASSLVGNEQFF
J: TRBJ2-1; D: TRBD2; V: TRBV25-1; size: many; DNA: TGTGCCAGCGACCGGGAGGGGGCCTACAATGAGCAGTTCTTC; CDR3: CASDREGAYNEQFF
J: TRBJ2-1; D: NA; V: TRBV20-1; size: NA; DNA: TGCAGTGCCGACCGCTACAATGAGCAGTTCTTC; CDR3: CSADRYNEQFF
J: TRBJ2-5; D: NA; V: TRBV20-1; size: NA; DNA: TGCAGTGCTAGGCAGGAAGAGACCCAGTACTTC; CDR3: CSARQEETQYF
J: TRBJ2-1; D: NA; V: TRBV6-2/TRBV6-3; size: NA; DNA: TGTGCCAGCACCCCACTGGGACCGGGGAACAATGAGCAGTTCTTC; CDR3: CASTPLGPGNNEQFF
J: TRBJ2-5; D: NA; V: TRBV7-9; size: NA; DNA: TGTGCCAGCAGCTTAGCGGTCCAGACCCAGTACTTC; CDR3: CASSLAVQTQYF
J: TRBJ1-2; D: NA; V: TRBV5-6; size: NA; DNA: TGTGCCAGCAGAGCCGGTGGTGCCTATGGCTACACCTTC; CDR3: CASRAGGAYGYTF
J: TRBJ1-1; D: NA; V: TRBV11-2; size: NA; DNA: TGTGCCAGCAGCCATCTGGGACCAGGGATGACTGAAGCTTTCTTT; CDR3: CASSHLGPGMTEAFF
J: TRBJ2-3; D: TRBD2; V: TRBV7-2; size: many; DNA: TGTGCCAGCACCCCCCTCCCGGCGGGGGGAAGCACAGATACGCAGTATTTT; CDR3: CASTPLPAGGSTDTQYF
J: TRBJ1-3; D: NA; V: TRBV7-3; size: many; DNA: TGTGCCAGCAGCCAACTAAAGGTCGACCCCTCGAGCCCTGGAAACACCATATATTTT; CDR3: CASSQLKVDPSSPGNTIYF
J: TRBJ2-1; D: TRBD2; V: TRBV6-5; size: NA; DNA: TGTGCCAGCAGTCCCGGGACTAGGGGCATCAATGAGCAGTTCTTC; CDR3: CASSPGTRGINEQFF
J: TRBJ1-2; D: NA; V: TRBV19; size: NA; DNA: TGTGCCAGTAGTCCGGGGGCTGGCTACACCTTC; CDR3: CASSPGAGYTF
J: TRBJ2-3; D: TRBD2; V: TRBV20-1; size: NA; DNA: TGCAGTGCTGGAACTAGCGGGGACACAGATACGCAGTATTTT; CDR3: CSAGTSGDTDTQYF
J: TRBJ1-2; D: NA; V: TRBV20-1; size: NA; DNA: TGCAGTGCTAGAGATTATAGGCACCCCGCTAACTATGGCTACACCTTC; CDR3: CSARDYRHPANYGYTF
J: TRBJ1-1; D: NA; V: TRBV6-5; size: many; DNA: TGTGCCAGCAGTTACGCACATGGGGGAGCTGAAGCTTTCTTT; CDR3: CASSYAHGGAEAFF